The 21 T cell receptor beta chains below all came from one sample that was sequenced in a study of siplizumab effects on memory and regulatory T cells. Cells that made up the mixed lymphocyte reaction were cocultured at 37°C for around six days. TCRdb keeps only in-frame clones here, not all; method: immunoSEQ multiplex PCR. Of about 14,000 clones listed, roughly 50% are singletons. The antigens for these receptors are not known. Sequencing was performed on CFSE-low (dividing) CD4+ T cells sorted from an allogeneic mixed lymphocyte reaction. These receptors originate from a human donor in good health; the cells came from an allogeneic mixed lymphocyte reaction.

This clone is categorized as medium-sized. This rearrangement joins TRBV28 to TRBJ2-7; 7 nucleotides align to TRBD1. Germline CDR1 is MDHEN and CDR2 is SYDVKM. The CDR3 is 13 residues long. The V and J ends lost 9 bases and 2 bases, in that order; junction bases with no gene match: 7. CDR3 residues: CASQDRVPYEQYF. The CDR3 bases are TGTGCCAGTCAAGACAGGGTCCCCTACGAGCAGTACTTC. Filled out from reference TRBV28 and TRBJ2-7, the complete variable domain reads DVKVTQSSRYLVKRTGEKVFLECVQDMDHENMFWYRQDPGLGLRLIYFSYDVKMKEKGDIPEGYSVSREKKERFSLILESASTNQTSMYLCASQDRVPYEQYFGPGTRLTVT.

This clone was seen a handful of times. The J gene is TRBJ2-3, the V gene TRBV6-5; 10 bases match TRBD2. The germline V gene encodes CDR1 MNHEY and CDR2 SVGAGI. The J segment lost 5 bases and the V segment lost 0 bases, leaving 5 bases of the junction unmatched. The CDR3 has 16 amino acids. CDR3 nucleotide sequence: TGTGCCAGCAGTTACTCGCTAGCGGGAGTGAAAGATACGCAGTATTTT. This sequence encodes CASSYSLAGVKDTQYF.

J is TRBJ1-2 and V is TRBV2, with D perhaps TRBD1 (5 bases). V dropped 10 bases and J dropped 4 bases, with 13 bases sitting between them. The length of the CDR3 is 12 residues. The germline V gene encodes CDR1 SNHLY and CDR2 FYNNEI. This CDR3 is CANSGDGYGYTF. CDR3 bases: TGTGCCAATTCGGGGGACGGCTATGGCTACACCTTC.

V usage is TRBV19 and J usage is TRBJ1-2; 12 bases map to TRBD1. This CDR3 contains 16 residues. Germline V CDR1 and CDR2: LNHDA, SQIVND (reference sequence). The trim removed 6 bases at V and 4 bases at J, leaving 9 bases unmatched. The CDR3 here is CASRTGTGGAGYGYTF. CDR3 nucleotides: TGTGCCAGTAGAACCGGGACAGGGGGCGCGGGCTATGGCTACACCTTC.

This clone was observed a few times. The chain joins TRBV19 to TRBJ2-5; D may correspond to TRBD1 or TRBD2 (6 bases each). The germline V gene encodes CDR1 LNHDA and CDR2 SQIVND (reference sequence). V gave up 1 base and J gave up 5 bases, with 14 bases separating them. The CDR3 has 15 residues. Here the CDR3 reads CASSIAAGAGETQYF. CDR3 DNA sequence: TGTGCCAGTAGTATAGCTGCAGGGGCGGGGGAGACCCAGTACTTC.

This clone is a singleton in its sample. Given a much more abundant clone one base away, this may be a read error. The sample has other DNA sequences that encode this CDR3 too. The chain employs TRBV5-1 and TRBJ2-7; D not resolved. There are 15 residues in the CDR3. In germline, CDR1 is SGHRS, CDR2 YFSETQ. The CDR3 region is CASSLGQTSTGEQYF. In DNA form, the CDR3 reads TGCGCCAGCAGCTTGGGGCAGACTTCAACGGGCGAGCAATACTTC.

The J gene is TRBJ1-2, the V gene TRBV30; the D is unclear. Germline values: CDR1 GTSNPN, CDR2 SVGIG (reference sequence). Trimming cost V 1 base and J 8 bases, with 11 bases left between them. This CDR3 region has 12 residues. The CDR3 sequence: CAWSGRPLGYTF. DNA of the CDR3: TGTGCCTGGAGTGGGCGGCCATTGGGCTACACCTTC.

This clone turned up a few times. J is TRBJ1-6 and V is TRBV14; D ambiguous. The V gene's germline CDR1 is SGHDN and CDR2 FVKESK. The CDR3 has 18 residues. Trimming left V 0 bases short and J 6 bases short, with 18 bases between. CDR3 loop: CASSQEISWRSPNSPLHF. CDR3 nucleotide sequence: TGTGCCAGCAGCCAAGAAATCTCTTGGCGGAGTCCTAATTCACCCCTCCACTTT.

This clone came up a few times. The V and J genes are TRBV6-1 and TRBJ1-4; D may be TRBD1 (5 bases). The CDR3 sequence is 11 residues long. V was pared by 5 bases and J by 14 bases, with 12 bases between. The germline V gene has CDR1 MNHNS and CDR2 SASEGT. The CDR3 loop reads CASSLQGKLFF. CDR3 DNA: TGTGCCAGCAGTCTGCAGGGTAAGCTGTTTTTT.

The sample holds one count of this clone. V usage is TRBV7-9 and J usage is TRBJ2-2; unclear D gene. Trimming removed 4 bases from V and 2 bases from J, with 5 bases in between. Germline CDR1 and CDR2: SEHNR and FQNEAQ (reference sequence). This CDR3 region has 13 residues. CDR3 coding DNA: TGTGCCAGCAGCTGGAGCAACACCGGGGAGCTGTTTTTT. Its translation: CASSWSNTGELFF.

The chain combines TRBV11-3 with TRBJ2-5; 10 bases line up with TRBD2. The J segment lost 0 bases and the V segment lost 1 base, leaving 5 bases of the junction unmatched. Germline CDR1 is SGHNT and CDR2 is YENEEA. This CDR3 is 17 amino acids long. The CDR3 spells CASSLGLAGAYQETQYF. The CDR3 nucleotides are TGTGCCAGCAGCTTAGGGCTAGCGGGAGCGTACCAAGAGACCCAGTACTTC.

The chain is built from TRBV7-2 and TRBJ2-3; D is perhaps TRBD2 (6 bases). The V end was cut by 1 base, the J end by 3 bases, with 11 bases between. Germline loops: CDR1 SGHTA, CDR2 FQGNSA. This CDR3 is 15 amino acids long. Here the CDR3 DNA reads TGTGCCAGCAGCTTAGTCGGGAGAGGGACAGATACGCAGTATTTT. Amino acid sequence: CASSLVGRGTDTQYF.

This clone has more than one count but fewer than ten. The chain couples TRBV18 to TRBJ2-7, with a possible D match to TRBD2 (5 bases). The CDR3 covers 14 residues. The V end was cut by 4 bases, the J end by 0 bases, with 10 bases between. CDR1 and CDR2 (germline): KGHSH, LQKENI. In DNA form, the CDR3 reads TGTGCCAGCTCACAGCAGACTAACTCCTACGAGCAGTACTTC. This translates into CASSQQTNSYEQYF.

This clone was seen once. The rearrangement uses TRBV2 and TRBJ2-2, with unresolved D. The CDR3 contains 14 residues. V was shortened by 4 bases and J by 3 bases, with 9 bases between the two germline ends. Germline CDR1 reads SNHLY; CDR2 reads FYNNEI. The CDR3 DNA is TGTGCCAGCAGTGTGCAAGGTTACACCGGGGAGCTGTTTTTT. It specifies CASSVQGYTGELFF.

This clone was counted between two and nine times. The chain joins TRBV18 to TRBJ1-1; no clear D gene. V was clipped by 6 bases and J by 6 bases, with 17 bases between them. The germline V gene encodes CDR1 KGHSH and CDR2 LQKENI. This CDR3 has 14 residues. The CDR3 here is CASSFQLSHAEAFF. As DNA, the CDR3 is TGTGCCAGCTCTTTCCAATTAAGTCACGCTGAAGCTTTCTTT.

The V gene is TRBV6-5, the J gene TRBJ1-2, with D unresolved. V dropped 5 bases and J dropped 4 bases, with 14 bases sitting between them. This CDR3 has 14 amino acids. Germline values: CDR1 MNHEY, CDR2 SVGAGI. The CDR3 nucleotides are TGTGCCAGCAGTGTTACGATCGTACGCTATGGCTACACCTTC. This gives the protein CASSVTIVRYGYTF.

V and J are TRBV12-5 and TRBJ1-5; D unclear. V shed 5 bases and J shed 7 bases, with 9 bases lying between them. This CDR3 spans 12 amino acids. The germline V gene has CDR1 LGHNT and CDR2 FRNRAP. This CDR3 is CASGKSDQPQHF. CDR3 nucleotides: TGTGCTAGTGGTAAGTCCGACCAGCCCCAGCATTTT.

This clone was picked up a small number of times. CDR3 bases: TGTGCCAGCAGCTCCGCGGGCGGCCTTAATGAAAAACTGTTTTTT. It translates to CASSSAGGLNEKLFF. V usage is TRBV7-8 and J usage is TRBJ1-4, with D unresolved. CDR1 is SGHVS, CDR2 FQNEAQ, per germline. V lost 4 bases, J lost 4 bases, and 13 bases lay in between. The length of the CDR3 is 15 residues. Based on the CDR3 plus reference TRBV7-8 and TRBJ1-4, the full variable domain is GAGVSQSPRYKVAKRGQDVALRCDPISGHVSLFWYQQALGQGPEFLTYFQNEAQLDKSGLPSDRFFAERPEGSVSTLKIQRTQQEDSAVYLCASSSAGGLNEKLFFGSGTQLSVL.

V and J are TRBV27 and TRBJ2-3, with 7 bases lining up with TRBD2. The CDR3 extends over 17 amino acids. The junction had 15 bases not matched to a gene; V was cut back by 5 bases and J by 4 bases. The V gene's germline CDR1 is MNHEY and CDR2 SMNVEV (reference sequence). The CDR3: CASSPRVRGGSADTQYF. The CDR3 DNA is TGTGCCAGCAGTCCCCGGGTGAGAGGCGGGAGCGCAGATACGCAGTATTTT.

V gene TRBV7-3 combines with J gene TRBJ2-7; a weak D match, TRBD2 (7 bases). Germline V lookup: CDR1 SGHTA, CDR2 FQGTGA. The CDR3 loop spans 13 amino acids. The ends were cut back, 5 bases at V and 2 bases at J, with 10 bases in the middle. The CDR3 nucleotides are TGTGCCAGCAGCCGCGGGGGCCCCTACGAGCAGTACTTC. This gives the protein CASSRGGPYEQYF.

The chain combines TRBV10-3 with TRBJ1-5; TRBD1 matches at 8 bases. V lost 5 bases to trimming and J lost 7 bases; unmatched junction nucleotides: 10. Germline values: CDR1 ENHRY, CDR2 SYGVKD. This CDR3 has 15 residues. This CDR3 is CAISQGATNLQPQHF. CDR3 in DNA: TGTGCCATCAGTCAGGGGGCGACCAATCTCCAGCCCCAGCATTTT.